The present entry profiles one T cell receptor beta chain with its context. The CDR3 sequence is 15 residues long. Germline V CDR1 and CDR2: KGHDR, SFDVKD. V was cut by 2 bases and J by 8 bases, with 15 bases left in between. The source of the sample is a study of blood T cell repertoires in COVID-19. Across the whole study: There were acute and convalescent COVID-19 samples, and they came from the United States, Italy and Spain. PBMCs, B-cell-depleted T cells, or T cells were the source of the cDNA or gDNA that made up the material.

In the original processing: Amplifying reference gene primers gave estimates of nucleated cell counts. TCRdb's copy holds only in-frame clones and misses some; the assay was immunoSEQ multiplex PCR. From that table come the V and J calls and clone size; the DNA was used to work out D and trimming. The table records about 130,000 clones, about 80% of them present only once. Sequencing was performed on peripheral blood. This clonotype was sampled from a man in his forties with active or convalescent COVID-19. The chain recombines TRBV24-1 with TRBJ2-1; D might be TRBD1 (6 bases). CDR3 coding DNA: TGTGCCACCAGTGATTCTAACAGGGATTATTATGAGCAGTTCTTC. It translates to CATSDSNRDYYEQFF.